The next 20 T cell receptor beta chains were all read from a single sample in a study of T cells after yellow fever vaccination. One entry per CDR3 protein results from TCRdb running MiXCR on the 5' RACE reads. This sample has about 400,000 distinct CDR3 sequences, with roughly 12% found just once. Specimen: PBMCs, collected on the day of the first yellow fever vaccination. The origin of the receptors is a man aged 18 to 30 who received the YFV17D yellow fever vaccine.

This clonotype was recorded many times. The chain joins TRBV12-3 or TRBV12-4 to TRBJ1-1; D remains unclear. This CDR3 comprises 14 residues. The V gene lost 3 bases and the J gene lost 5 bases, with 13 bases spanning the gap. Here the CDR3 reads CASSLTSGGTEAFF. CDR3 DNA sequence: TGTGCCAGCAGTTTGACCTCTGGCGGGACTGAAGCTTTCTTT.

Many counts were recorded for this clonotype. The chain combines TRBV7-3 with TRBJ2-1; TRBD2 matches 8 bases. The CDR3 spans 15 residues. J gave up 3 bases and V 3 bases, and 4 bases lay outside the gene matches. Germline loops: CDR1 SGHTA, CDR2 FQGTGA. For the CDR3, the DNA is TGTGCCAGCAGCTTGGCGAGCGGGGGCTACAATGAGCAGTTCTTC. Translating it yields CASSLASGGYNEQFF.

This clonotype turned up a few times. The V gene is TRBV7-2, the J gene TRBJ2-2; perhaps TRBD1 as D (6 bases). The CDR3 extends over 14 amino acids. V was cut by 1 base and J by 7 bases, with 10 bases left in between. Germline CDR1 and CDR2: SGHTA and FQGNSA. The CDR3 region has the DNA TGTGCCAGCAGCTTAGACAGGGCCGGCGGGGAGCTGTTTTTT. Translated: CASSLDRAGGELFF.

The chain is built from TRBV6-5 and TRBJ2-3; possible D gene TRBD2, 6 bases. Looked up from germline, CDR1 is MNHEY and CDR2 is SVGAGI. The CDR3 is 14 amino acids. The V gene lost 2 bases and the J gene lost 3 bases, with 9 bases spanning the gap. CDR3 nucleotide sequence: TGTGCCAGCAGTTACGGAGGGTCGACAGATACGCAGTATTTT. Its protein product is CASSYGGSTDTQYF.

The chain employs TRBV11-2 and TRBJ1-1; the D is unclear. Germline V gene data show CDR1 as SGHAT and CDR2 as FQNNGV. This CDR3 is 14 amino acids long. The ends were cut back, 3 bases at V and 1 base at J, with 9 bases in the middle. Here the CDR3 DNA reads TGTGCCAGCAGCTTCCTCGAAAAGAACACTGAAGCTTTCTTT. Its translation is CASSFLEKNTEAFF.

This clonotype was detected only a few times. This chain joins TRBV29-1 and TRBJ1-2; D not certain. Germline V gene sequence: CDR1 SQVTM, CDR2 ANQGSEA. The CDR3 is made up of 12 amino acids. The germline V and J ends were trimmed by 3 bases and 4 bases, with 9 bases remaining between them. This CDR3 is CSVEGTPYGYTF. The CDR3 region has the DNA TGCAGCGTTGAGGGAACTCCCTATGGCTACACCTTC.

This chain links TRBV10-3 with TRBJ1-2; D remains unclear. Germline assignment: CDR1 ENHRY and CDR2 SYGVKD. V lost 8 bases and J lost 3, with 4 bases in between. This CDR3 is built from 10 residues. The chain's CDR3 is CAIGDYGYTF. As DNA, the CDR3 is TGTGCCATCGGAGACTATGGCTACACCTTC.

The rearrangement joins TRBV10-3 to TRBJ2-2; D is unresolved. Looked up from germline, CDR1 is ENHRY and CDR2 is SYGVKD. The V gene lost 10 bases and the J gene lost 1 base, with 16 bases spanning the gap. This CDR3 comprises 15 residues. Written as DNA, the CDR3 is TGTGCCAGCAGACCCTCGGGCCAGAACACCGGGGAGCTGTTTTTT. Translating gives CASRPSGQNTGELFF.

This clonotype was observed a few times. The CDR3: CASSQSLVTGELFF. The CDR3, as DNA: TGTGCCAGCAGCCAATCGTTGGTAACCGGGGAGCTGTTTTTT. The rearrangement links TRBV16 to TRBJ2-2, with D hard to call. V was pared by 0 bases and J by 5 bases, with 7 bases between. Germline CDR1 reads KGHSY; CDR2 reads FQNENV. This CDR3 comprises 14 residues.

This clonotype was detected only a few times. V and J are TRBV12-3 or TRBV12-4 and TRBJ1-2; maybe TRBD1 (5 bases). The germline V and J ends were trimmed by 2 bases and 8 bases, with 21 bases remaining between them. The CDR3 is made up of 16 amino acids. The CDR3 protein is CASSLRAGASLRGYTF. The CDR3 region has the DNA TGTGCCAGCAGTTTAAGGGCTGGGGCCAGCCTACGGGGCTACACCTTC.

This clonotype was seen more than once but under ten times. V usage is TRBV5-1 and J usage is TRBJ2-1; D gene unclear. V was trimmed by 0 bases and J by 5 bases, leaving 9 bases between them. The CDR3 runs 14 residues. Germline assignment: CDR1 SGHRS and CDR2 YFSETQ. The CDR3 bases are TGCGCCAGCAGCTTGGTGGTAGATAACAATGAGCAGTTCTTC. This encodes CASSLVVDNNEQFF.

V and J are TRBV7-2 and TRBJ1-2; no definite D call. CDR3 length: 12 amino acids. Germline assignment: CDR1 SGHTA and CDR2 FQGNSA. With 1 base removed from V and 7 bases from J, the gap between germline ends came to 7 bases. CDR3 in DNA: TGTGCCAGCAGCTTAGATAGTGGTGGCTACACCTTC. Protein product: CASSLDSGGYTF.

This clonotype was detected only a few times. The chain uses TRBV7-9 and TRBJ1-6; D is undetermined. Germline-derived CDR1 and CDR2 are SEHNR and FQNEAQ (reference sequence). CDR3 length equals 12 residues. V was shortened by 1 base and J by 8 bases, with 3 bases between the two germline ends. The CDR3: CASSLVDSPLHF. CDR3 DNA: TGTGCCAGCAGCTTAGTGGATTCACCCCTCCACTTT.

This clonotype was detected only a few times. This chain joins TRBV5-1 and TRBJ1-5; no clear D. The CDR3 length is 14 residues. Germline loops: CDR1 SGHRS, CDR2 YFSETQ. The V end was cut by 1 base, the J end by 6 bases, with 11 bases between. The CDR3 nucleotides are TGCGCCAGCAGCTTGAATGGTGTGGGTCAGCCCCAGCATTTT. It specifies CASSLNGVGQPQHF.

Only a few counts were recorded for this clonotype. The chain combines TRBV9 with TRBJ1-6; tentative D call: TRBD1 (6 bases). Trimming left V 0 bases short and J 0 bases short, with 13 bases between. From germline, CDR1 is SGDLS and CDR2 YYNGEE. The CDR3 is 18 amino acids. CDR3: CASSVEGEPSSYNSPLHF. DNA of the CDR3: TGTGCCAGCAGCGTAGAGGGGGAACCGAGCTCCTATAATTCACCCCTCCACTTT.

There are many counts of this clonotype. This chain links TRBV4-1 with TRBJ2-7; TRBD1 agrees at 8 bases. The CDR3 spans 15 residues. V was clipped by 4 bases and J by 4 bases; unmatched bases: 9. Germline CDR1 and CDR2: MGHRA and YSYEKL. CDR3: CASSRVPGQDYEQYF. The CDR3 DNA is TGCGCCAGCAGCCGGGTTCCGGGACAGGATTACGAGCAGTACTTC.

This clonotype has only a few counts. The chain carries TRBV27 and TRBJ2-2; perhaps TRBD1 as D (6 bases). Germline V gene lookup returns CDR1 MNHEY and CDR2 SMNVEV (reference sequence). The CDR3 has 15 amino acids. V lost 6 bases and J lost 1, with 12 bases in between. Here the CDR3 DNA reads TGTGCCAGCAGAGGCAGGGGTCTGAACACCGGGGAGCTGTTTTTT. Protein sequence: CASRGRGLNTGELFF.

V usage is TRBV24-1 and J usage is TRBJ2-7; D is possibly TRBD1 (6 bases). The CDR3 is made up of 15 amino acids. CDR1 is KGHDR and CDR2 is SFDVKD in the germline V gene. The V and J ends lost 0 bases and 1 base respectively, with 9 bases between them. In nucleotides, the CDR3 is TGTGCCACCAGTGATTTGCCCCAGGGGTCCTACGAGCAGTACGTC. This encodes CATSDLPQGSYEQYV.

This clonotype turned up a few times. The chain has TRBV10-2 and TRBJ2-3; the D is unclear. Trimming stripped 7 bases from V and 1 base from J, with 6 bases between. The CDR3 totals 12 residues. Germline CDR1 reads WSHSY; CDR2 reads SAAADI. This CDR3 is CASKRRTDTQYF. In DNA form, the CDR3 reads TGCGCCAGCAAGAGGCGCACAGATACGCAGTATTTT.

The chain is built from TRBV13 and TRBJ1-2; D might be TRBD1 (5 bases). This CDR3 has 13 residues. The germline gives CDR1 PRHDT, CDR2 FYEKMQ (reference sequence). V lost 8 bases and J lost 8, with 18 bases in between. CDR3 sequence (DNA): TGTGCCAGCGGGTGGATAGGGGTTGGAGGCTACACCTTC. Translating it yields CASGWIGVGGYTF.